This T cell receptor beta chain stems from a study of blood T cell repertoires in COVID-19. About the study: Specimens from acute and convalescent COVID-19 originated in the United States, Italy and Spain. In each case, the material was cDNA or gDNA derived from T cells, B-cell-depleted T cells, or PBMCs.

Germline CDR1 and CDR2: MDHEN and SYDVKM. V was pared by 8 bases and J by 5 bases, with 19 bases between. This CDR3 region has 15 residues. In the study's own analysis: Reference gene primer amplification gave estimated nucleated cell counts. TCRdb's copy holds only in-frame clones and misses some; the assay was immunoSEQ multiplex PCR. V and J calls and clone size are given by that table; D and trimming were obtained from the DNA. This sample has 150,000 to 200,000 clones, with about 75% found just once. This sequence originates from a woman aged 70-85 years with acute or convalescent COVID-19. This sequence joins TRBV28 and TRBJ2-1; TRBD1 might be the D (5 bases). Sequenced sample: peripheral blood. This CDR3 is CASHTRATANNEQFF. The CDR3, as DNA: TGTGCCAGCCATACTCGAGCGACAGCTAACAATGAGCAGTTCTTC. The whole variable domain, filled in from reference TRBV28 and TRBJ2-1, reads DVKVTQSSRYLVKRTGEKVFLECVQDMDHENMFWYRQDPGLGLRLIYFSYDVKMKEKGDIPEGYSVSREKKERFSLILESASTNQTSMYLCASHTRATANNEQFFGPGTRLTVL.